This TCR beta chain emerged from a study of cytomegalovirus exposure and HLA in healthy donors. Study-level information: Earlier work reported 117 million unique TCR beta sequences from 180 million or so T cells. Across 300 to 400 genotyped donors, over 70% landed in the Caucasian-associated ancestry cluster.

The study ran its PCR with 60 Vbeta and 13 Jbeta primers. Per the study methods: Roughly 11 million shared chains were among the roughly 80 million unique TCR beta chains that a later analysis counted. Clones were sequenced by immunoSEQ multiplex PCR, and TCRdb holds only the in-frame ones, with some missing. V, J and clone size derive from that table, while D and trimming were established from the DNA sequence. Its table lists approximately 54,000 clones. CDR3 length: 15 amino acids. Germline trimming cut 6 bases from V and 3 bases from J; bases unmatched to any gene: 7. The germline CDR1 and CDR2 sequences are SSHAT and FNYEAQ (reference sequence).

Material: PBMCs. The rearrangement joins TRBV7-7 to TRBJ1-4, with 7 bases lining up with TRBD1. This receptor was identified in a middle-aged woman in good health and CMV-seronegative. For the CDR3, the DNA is TGTGCCAGCAGTCGCACAGGGGCACCTAATGAAAAACTGTTTTTT. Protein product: CASSRTGAPNEKLFF.